These 6 T cell receptor beta chains share one sample of origin, sequenced in a study of shared clonotypes between healthy human individuals. Only in-frame clones appear in the TCRdb table, and some are missing; sequencing was by immunoSEQ multiplex PCR. This sample has roughly 700,000 clones, with about 74% found just once. The sequencing input was memory CD4+ T cells sorted from blood. Subset given: CD45RA-negative fraction. The receptors shown here come from a woman aged 25-40 years in good health.

The rearrangement links TRBV11-2 to TRBJ2-5, with D possibly matching TRBD1 (5 bases). The length of the CDR3 is 14 residues. The germline CDR1 and CDR2 sequences are SGHAT and FQNNGV. The V gene lost 4 bases and the J gene lost 5 bases, with 14 bases spanning the gap. CDR3 in DNA: TGTGCCAGCAGCTCAGCAACAGGTCTGGAGACCCAGTACTTC. Protein product: CASSSATGLETQYF.

This clone was observed a few times. The CDR3 coding sequence is TGTGCCAGTGCCTCCGGGACCTATCAGCCCCAGCATTTT. It is translated as CASASGTYQPQHF. The genes are TRBV19 and TRBJ1-5; maybe TRBD1 (5 bases). This CDR3 has 13 amino acids. The V end was cut by 8 bases, the J end by 5 bases, with 13 bases between. Germline V lookup: CDR1 LNHDA, CDR2 SQIVND (reference sequence).

This clone was recorded a few times. The chain joins TRBV18 to TRBJ1-4, with 9 bases matching TRBD1. The CDR3 runs to 16 residues. V lost 4 bases and J lost 8; bases outside the gene matches: 11. The germline V gene has CDR1 KGHSH and CDR2 LQKENI. In DNA form, the CDR3 reads TGTGCCAGCTCACGGGACAGGGCGCGGGTTGGCGAAAAACTGTTTTTT. Protein: CASSRDRARVGEKLFF.

This clone occurred a few times. The chain joins TRBV5-6 to TRBJ2-1, with 9 positions matching TRBD2. CDR3 length: 16 residues. V gave up 0 bases and J gave up 2 bases; unmatched junction bases: 3. Per the germline V gene, CDR1 is SGHDT and CDR2 is YYEEEE. DNA of the CDR3: TGTGCCAGCAGCTTGGACAGCGGGAGGACCTACAATGAGCAGTTCTTC. As protein: CASSLDSGRTYNEQFF. Drawing the rest from reference TRBV5-6 and TRBJ2-1, the complete variable domain is DAGVTQSPTHLIKTRGQQVTLRCSPKSGHDTVSWYQQALGQGPQFIFQYYEEEERQRGNFPDRFSGHQFPNYSSELNVNALLLGDSALYLCASSLDSGRTYNEQFFGPGTRLTVL.

The chain uses TRBV6-5 and TRBJ1-2; no definite D call. Germline V gene lookup returns CDR1 MNHEY and CDR2 SVGAGI. There are 14 residues in the CDR3. V dropped 6 bases and J dropped 4 bases, with 15 bases sitting between them. The CDR3 region is CASRPGLSPYGYTF. CDR3 nucleotides: TGTGCCAGCAGGCCCGGACTCTCCCCCTATGGCTACACCTTC.

The chain employs TRBV6-6 and TRBJ1-5; D unresolved. The length of the CDR3 is 13 residues. Germline lookup yields CDR1 MNHNY and CDR2 SVGAGI (reference sequence). V was trimmed by 6 bases and J by 5 bases, leaving 11 bases between them. CDR3 DNA sequence: TGTGCCAGCAGATCCACAACCGATCAGCCCCAGCATTTT. This gives the protein CASRSTTDQPQHF.